This T cell receptor beta chain was observed in a study of molecular identifiers for immune sequencing clone quantification. About the research overall: Replicate RNA from around 20,000 or 100,000 naive CD8 T cells formed five aliquots; four were sequenced.

This clonotype was seen only once. Being one base from a much bigger clone, this may be a read error. This CDR3 has 15 residues. CDR1 MNHEY and CDR2 SMNVEV come from the germline V gene (reference sequence). Each CDR3 protein is one row after TCRdb ran MiXCR on the PCR reads. The profile shows approximately 500,000 distinct CDR3 sequences, about 25% of them singletons. This rearrangement joins TRBV27 to TRBJ2-7; 7 nucleotides agree with TRBD1. The TCR sequence derives from a human donor in good health. Some libraries in this study had Jurkat cell RNA spiked in. Input material: naive CD8+ T cells from blood, with Jurkat cell RNA spiked in. Stated subset: FACS-sorted CD8+CD4-CCR7+CD45RA+ naive T cells. The CDR3 reads CASSSSRDRAYERYF. CDR3 nucleotide sequence: TGTGCCAGCAGTTCGTCCCGGGACAGAGCTTACGAGCGGTACTTC.